A single sample gave rise to the 10 T cell receptor beta chains below, sequenced in a study of cytomegalovirus exposure and HLA in healthy donors. A multiplex PCR was run with 60 Vbeta primers and 13 Jbeta primers. Clones were read by immunoSEQ multiplex PCR, and TCRdb kept only the in-frame ones, dropping some. Altogether about 110,000 clones are present, roughly 80% being singletons, with the ten largest covering approximately 1.5%. The sequenced sample consisted of PBMCs. The receptors were sampled from a man aged 50 to 59 in good health and CMV-seronegative.

This chain joins TRBV7-3 and TRBJ1-4; 8 bases line up with TRBD1. This CDR3 comprises 21 residues. Germline assignment: CDR1 SGHTA and CDR2 FQGTGA. Trimming took 2 bases from V and 2 from J; bases not matched to a gene: 19. Written as DNA, the CDR3 is TGTGCCAGCAGCTTAGGGTGGACACGGACAGGGACCTGGCCCACTAATGAAAAACTGTTTTTT. Residues: CASSLGWTRTGTWPTNEKLFF.

The chain is built from TRBV7-9 and TRBJ2-1, with 10 bases lining up with TRBD2. With V trimmed by 4 bases and J by 3 bases, 0 bases remained unmatched. CDR3 size: 14 residues. Germline V gene sequence: CDR1 SEHNR, CDR2 FQNEAQ (reference sequence). This chain's CDR3 is CASSSSGGYNEQFF. The DNA of the CDR3 is TGTGCCAGCAGCTCTAGCGGGGGCTACAATGAGCAGTTCTTC.

The chain has TRBV28 and TRBJ2-1; possible D gene TRBD2, 6 bases. The CDR3 covers 16 residues. V lost 6 bases and J 5 bases, leaving 20 bases between the germline ends. Germline V gene data show CDR1 as MDHEN and CDR2 as SYDVKM. CDR3 amino acids: CASSPKGPGRHNEQFF. CDR3 sequence (DNA): TGTGCCAGCAGCCCCAAAGGGCCAGGGAGGCACAATGAGCAGTTCTTC.

This chain connects TRBV5-5 to TRBJ1-1; maybe TRBD1 (5 bases). Germline CDR1 SGHKS, CDR2 YYEKEE (reference sequence). The CDR3 length is 13 residues. The V gene lost 6 bases and the J gene lost 4 bases, with 13 bases spanning the gap. CDR3 region: CASTFGGGTEAFF. Written as DNA, the CDR3 is TGTGCCAGCACCTTTGGGGGGGGCACTGAAGCTTTCTTT.

This clone appeared a few times. The junction departs from the called germline gene at one end, perhaps through a read error. This rearrangement joins TRBV29-1 to TRBJ2-7; D not certain. CDR3 length: 11 residues. Germline V CDR1 and CDR2: SQVTM, ANQGSEA. The DNA of the CDR3 is TGCAGCGTTGAAGATTTGTACAGCTCCTTTTTC. Its translation is CSVEDLYSSFF.

V gene TRBV7-9 combines with J gene TRBJ1-1; D unclear. Germline V gene data show CDR1 as SEHNR and CDR2 as FQNEAQ (reference sequence). This CDR3 has 15 amino acids. Trimming removed 3 bases at V and 1 base at J, with 12 bases between. The CDR3 DNA sequence: TGTGCCAGCAGCTTCCGGGAACGGACGAACACTGAAGCTTTCTTT. It specifies CASSFRERTNTEAFF.

This rearrangement joins TRBV6-5 to TRBJ2-7; 9 nucleotides match TRBD2. With V trimmed by 5 bases and J by 9 bases, 14 bases remained unmatched. Germline V gives CDR1 MNHEY, CDR2 SVGAGI. The CDR3 has 15 residues. DNA for the CDR3: TGTGCCAGCAGTCGAACCGAGCGGGGGGTTCGCTCGCAGTACTTC. Residues: CASSRTERGVRSQYF.

In this sample, this clone turned up a few times. The rearrangement links TRBV28 to TRBJ2-1; D might be TRBD1 (5 bases). There are 13 residues in the CDR3. Germline V lookup: CDR1 MDHEN, CDR2 SYDVKM. V shed 7 bases and J shed 8 bases, with 15 bases lying between them. The CDR3 loop reads CASTGARSDEQFF. In nucleotides, the CDR3 is TGTGCCAGCACTGGGGCTAGGAGCGATGAGCAGTTCTTC.

The V call is TRBV10-2, the J call TRBJ2-5; D is ambiguous. The CDR3 spans 13 residues. Germline CDR1 reads WSHSY; CDR2 reads SAAADI. V dropped 5 bases and J dropped 1 base, with 8 bases sitting between them. The CDR3 sequence is CASSTTPQETQYF. Here the CDR3 DNA reads TGCGCCAGCAGTACCACACCCCAAGAGACCCAGTACTTC.

The chain is built from TRBV13 and TRBJ1-4, with TRBD1 as a possible D gene (5 bases). The CDR3 is 14 residues long. V was cut by 0 bases and J by 5 bases, with 7 bases left in between. The V gene's germline CDR1 is PRHDT and CDR2 FYEKMQ (reference sequence). The DNA of the CDR3 is TGTGCCAGCAGCTTAGGGGAGGGGAATGAAAAACTGTTTTTT. Amino acids: CASSLGEGNEKLFF.